The entry below describes one T cell receptor (beta chain). Its specificity is unknown. The CDR3 covers 13 residues. Germline CDR1 MGHDK, CDR2 SYGVNS. This sample was taken from a study of T cells expressing NK-cell markers. For the study at large: It was sorted CD3+CD56-NKG2C+, CD3+CD56+NKG2C- and CD3+CD56+NKG2C+ T cells that provided the TCR beta repertoires. Serological testing identified most of the eight sequenced donors as HCMV-seropositive and one as seronegative. Findings and caveats of the study: Certain NKG2C+ T cell clones were expanded, and their HCMV specificity remained unclear.

A 5'RACE template switching approach incorporating UMIs was used to make TCR beta cDNA. TCRdb derives one entry per CDR3 protein from the 5' RACE reads, leaving out DNA. Recorded here are fewer than 400,000 distinct CDR3 sequences; the top ten clones represent roughly 5.2%. Sequenced: blood T cells: a sorted CD56 or NKG2C T cell subset, CD4+ or CD8+ T cells, or bulk PBMC T cells (not recorded which). The chain has TRBV25-1 and TRBJ1-6. The receptor was derived from a man aged 18-69 years in good health. The CDR3 region is CASTPLGDSPLHF.